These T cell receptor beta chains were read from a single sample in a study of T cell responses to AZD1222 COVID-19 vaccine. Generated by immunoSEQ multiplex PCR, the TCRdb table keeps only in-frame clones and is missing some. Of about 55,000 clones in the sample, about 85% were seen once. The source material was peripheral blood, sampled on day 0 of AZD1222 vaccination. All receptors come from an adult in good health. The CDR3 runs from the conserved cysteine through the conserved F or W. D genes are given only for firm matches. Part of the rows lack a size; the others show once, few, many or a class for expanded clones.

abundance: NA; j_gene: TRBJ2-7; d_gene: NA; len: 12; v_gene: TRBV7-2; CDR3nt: TGTGCCAGCAGCCCCCGACCTCACGAGCAGTACTTC; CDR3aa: CASSPRPHEQYF
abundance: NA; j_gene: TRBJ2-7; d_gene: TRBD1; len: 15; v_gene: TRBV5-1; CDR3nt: TGCGCCAGCATCGGAGGGACAGGCCGCTCCTACGAGCAGTACTTC; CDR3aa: CASIGGTGRSYEQYF
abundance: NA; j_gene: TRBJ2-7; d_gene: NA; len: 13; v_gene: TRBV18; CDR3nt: TGTGCCAGCTCACCACCCCAGGGTTACGAGCAGTACTTC; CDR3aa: CASSPPQGYEQYF
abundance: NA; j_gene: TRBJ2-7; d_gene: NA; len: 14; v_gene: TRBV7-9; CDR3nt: TGTGCCAGCAGCATCCCGACGGCTACCTACGAGCAGTACTTC; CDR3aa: CASSIPTATYEQYF
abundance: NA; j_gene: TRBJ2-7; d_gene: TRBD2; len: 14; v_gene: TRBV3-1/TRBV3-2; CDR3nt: TGTGCCAGCAGCCGACGGGGGGAGGGTACCGAGCAGTACTTC; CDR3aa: CASSRRGEGTEQYF
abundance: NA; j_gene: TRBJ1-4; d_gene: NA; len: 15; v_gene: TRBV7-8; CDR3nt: TGTGCCAGCAGCCCCCGGACAGTAAAGAATGAAAAACTGTTTTTT; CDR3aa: CASSPRTVKNEKLFF
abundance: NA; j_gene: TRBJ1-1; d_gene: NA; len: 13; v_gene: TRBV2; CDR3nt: TGTGCCAGCAGTGGGCCGATGAACACTGAAGCTTTCTTT; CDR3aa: CASSGPMNTEAFF
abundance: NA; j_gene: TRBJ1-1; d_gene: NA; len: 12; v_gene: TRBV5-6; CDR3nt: TGTGCCAGCAGCTTCGCCGACACTGAAGCTTTCTTT; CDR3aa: CASSFADTEAFF
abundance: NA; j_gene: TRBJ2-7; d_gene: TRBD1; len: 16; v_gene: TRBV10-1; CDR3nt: TGCGCCAGCAGTGAGTCGGTAGGGACAGGAGAGGGCGAGCAGTACTTC; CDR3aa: CASSESVGTGEGEQYF
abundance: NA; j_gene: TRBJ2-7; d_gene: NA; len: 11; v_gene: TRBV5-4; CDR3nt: TGTGCCCGGGGTTTTTCCTACGAGCAGTACTTC; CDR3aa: CARGFSYEQYF
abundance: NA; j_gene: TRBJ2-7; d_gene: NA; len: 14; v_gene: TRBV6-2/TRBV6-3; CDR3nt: TGTGCCAGCAGTTACTCCCGCGGTTACCTCGAGCAGTACTTC; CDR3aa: CASSYSRGYLEQYF
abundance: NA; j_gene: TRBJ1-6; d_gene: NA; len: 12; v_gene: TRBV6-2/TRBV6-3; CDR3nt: TGTGCCAGCAGCCTAGGAGAGACGACCCTCCACTTT; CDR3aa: CASSLGETTLHF
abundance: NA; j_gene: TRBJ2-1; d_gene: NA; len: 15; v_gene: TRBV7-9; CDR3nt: TGTGCCAGCAGCTTAAGTGCTTACTCAGACAATGAGCAGTTCTTC; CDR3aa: CASSLSAYSDNEQFF
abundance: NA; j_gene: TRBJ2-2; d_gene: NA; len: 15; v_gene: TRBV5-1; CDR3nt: TGCGCCAGCAGCTTGGAGTTTATGGTCACCGGGGAGCTGTTTTTT; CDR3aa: CASSLEFMVTGELFF
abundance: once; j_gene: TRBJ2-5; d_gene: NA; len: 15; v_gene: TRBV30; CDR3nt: TGTGCCTGGAGTTTTTCGCTGGACTACCAAGAGACCCAGTACTTC; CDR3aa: CAWSFSLDYQETQYF
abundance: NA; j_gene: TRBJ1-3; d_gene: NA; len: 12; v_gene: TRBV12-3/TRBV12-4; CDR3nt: TGTGCCAGCAGTAACGTTGGAAACACCATATATTTT; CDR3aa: CASSNVGNTIYF
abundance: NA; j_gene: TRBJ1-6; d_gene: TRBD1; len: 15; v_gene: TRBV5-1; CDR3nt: TGCGCCAGCAGCAACCCCACAGGGGATTCTTCACCCCTCCACTTT; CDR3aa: CASSNPTGDSSPLHF
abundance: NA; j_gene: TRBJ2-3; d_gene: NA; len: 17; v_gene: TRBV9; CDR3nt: TGTGCCAGCAGCGTAGGCTCCTCGACTGCACCCACAGATACGCAGTATTTT; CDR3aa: CASSVGSSTAPTDTQYF
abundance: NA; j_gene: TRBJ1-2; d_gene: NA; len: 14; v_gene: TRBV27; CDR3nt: TGTGCCACCTCAGCGTCAGCCCTGAGCTATGGCTACACCTTC; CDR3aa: CATSASALSYGYTF
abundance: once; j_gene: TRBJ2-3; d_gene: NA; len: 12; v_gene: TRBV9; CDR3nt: TGTGCCAGCAGCGTATCATGGGATACGCAGTATTTT; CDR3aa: CASSVSWDTQYF
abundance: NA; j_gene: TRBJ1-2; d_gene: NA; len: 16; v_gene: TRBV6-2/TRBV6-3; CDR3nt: TGTGCCAGCAGTTACGGGCTGGGGCGAACTGGGGGAGGCTACACCTTC; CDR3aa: CASSYGLGRTGGGYTF
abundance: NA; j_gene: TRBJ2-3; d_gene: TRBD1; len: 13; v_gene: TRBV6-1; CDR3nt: TGTGCCAGCAGTGAAATCACAGGGGAAACGCAGTATTTT; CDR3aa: CASSEITGETQYF
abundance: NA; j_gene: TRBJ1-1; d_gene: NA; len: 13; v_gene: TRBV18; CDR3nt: TGTGCCAGCTCTCAAGGCAGGGACACTGAAGCTTTCTTT; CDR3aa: CASSQGRDTEAFF
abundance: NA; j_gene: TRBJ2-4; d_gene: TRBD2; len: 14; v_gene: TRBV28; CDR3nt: TGTGCCAGCCGGGGCGGGGGAGCCAAAAACATTCAGTACTTC; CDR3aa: CASRGGGAKNIQYF
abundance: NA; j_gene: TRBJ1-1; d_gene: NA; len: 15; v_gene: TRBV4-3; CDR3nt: TGCGCCAGCAGCCAAGATGAGGCGGGGAACACTGAAGCTTTCTTT; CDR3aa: CASSQDEAGNTEAFF
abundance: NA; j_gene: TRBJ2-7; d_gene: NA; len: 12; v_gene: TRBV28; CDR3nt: TGTGCCAGCAGTTCTTACTCCTACGAGCAGTACTTC; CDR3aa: CASSSYSYEQYF
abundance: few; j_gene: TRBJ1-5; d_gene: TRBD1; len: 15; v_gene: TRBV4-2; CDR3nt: TGTGCCAGCAGCCCCGTCAGGGGGATCAATCAGCCCCAGCATTTT; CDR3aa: CASSPVRGINQPQHF
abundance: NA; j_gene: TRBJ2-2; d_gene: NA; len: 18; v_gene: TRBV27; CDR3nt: TGTGCCAGCAGTTTATCGAGCAGGGGCGCGGGTGGTACCGGGGAGCTGTTTTTT; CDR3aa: CASSLSSRGAGGTGELFF
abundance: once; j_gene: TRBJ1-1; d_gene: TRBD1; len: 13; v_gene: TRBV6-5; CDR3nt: TGTGCCAGCACCCGGACAGGGGGAACTGAAGCTTTCTTT; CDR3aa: CASTRTGGTEAFF
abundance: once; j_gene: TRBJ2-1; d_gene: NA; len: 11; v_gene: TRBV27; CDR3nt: TGTGCCAGCAGTTCCTTCTATGAGCAGTTCTTC; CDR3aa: CASSSFYEQFF
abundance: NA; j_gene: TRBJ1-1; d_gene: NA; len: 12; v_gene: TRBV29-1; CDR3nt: TGCAGCGTTGTTAGATATGATGCTGAAGCTTTCTTT; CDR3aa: CSVVRYDAEAFF
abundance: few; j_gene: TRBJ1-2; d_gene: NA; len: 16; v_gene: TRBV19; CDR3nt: TGTGCCAGTAGTATAGCTGGGGCAGGGCGCAGTTATGGCTACACCTTC; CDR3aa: CASSIAGAGRSYGYTF
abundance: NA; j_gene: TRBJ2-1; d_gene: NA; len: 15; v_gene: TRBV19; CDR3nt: TGTGCCAGTAGTGTTCAGAGATCCTCCTACAATGAGCAGTTCTTC; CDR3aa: CASSVQRSSYNEQFF
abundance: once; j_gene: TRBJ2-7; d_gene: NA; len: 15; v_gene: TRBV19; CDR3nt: TGTGCCAGTAGTATAGCTCTCGGCGGATCCTACGAGCAGTACTTC; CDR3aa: CASSIALGGSYEQYF
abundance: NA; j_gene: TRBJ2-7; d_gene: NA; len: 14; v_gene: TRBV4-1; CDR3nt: TGCGCCAGCAGCCAAGGTGGTGGCGGCTACGAGCAGTACTTC; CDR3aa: CASSQGGGGYEQYF
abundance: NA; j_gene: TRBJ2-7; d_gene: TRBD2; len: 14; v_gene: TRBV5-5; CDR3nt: TGTGCCAGCAGCTTCTTTGCGGGGGATTACGAGCAGTACTTC; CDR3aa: CASSFFAGDYEQYF
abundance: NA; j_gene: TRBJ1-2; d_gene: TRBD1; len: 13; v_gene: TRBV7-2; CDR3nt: TGTGCCAGCAGCCCTCCGGGACAGGATGGCTACACCTTC; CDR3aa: CASSPPGQDGYTF
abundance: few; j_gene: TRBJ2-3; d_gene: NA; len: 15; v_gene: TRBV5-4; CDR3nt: TGTGCCAGCAGCCTCCCGGGGGCACGCACAGATACGCAGTATTTT; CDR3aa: CASSLPGARTDTQYF
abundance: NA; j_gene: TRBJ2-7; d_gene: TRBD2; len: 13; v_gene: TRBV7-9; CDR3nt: TGTGCCAGCAGCTTAGGGGAGGGGCGGGAGCAGTACTTC; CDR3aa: CASSLGEGREQYF
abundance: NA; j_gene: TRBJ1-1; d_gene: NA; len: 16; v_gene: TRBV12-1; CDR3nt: TGTGCCAGCAGCCGTACGCGGGGGGCCGCGAACACTGAAGCTTTCTTT; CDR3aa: CASSRTRGAANTEAFF
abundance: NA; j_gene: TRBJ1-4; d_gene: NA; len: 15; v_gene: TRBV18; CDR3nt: TGTGCCAGCTCACCCCGGGCCCCTGATGGGGAAAAACTGTTTTTT; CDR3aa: CASSPRAPDGEKLFF
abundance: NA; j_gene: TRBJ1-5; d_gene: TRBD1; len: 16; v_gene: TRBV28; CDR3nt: TGTGCCAGCAGTTTATATGGGGGACAGGGGTATCAGCCCCAGCATTTT; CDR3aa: CASSLYGGQGYQPQHF
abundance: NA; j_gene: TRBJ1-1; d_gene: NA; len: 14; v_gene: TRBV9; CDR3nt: TGTGCCAGCACCTACCGGGATCGTCCGACTGAAGCTTTCTTT; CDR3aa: CASTYRDRPTEAFF